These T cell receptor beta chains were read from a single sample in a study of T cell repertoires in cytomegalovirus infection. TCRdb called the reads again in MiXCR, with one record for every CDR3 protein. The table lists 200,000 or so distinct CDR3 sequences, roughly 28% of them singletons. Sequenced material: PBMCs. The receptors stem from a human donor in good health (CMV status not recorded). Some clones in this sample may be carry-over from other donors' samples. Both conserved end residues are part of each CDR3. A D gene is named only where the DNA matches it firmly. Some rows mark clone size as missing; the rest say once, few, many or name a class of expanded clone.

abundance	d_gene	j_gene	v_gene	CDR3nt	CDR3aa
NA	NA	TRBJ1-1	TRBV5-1	TGCGCCAGCAAAAACCTATTGAACACTGAAGCTTTCTTT	CASKNLLNTEAFF
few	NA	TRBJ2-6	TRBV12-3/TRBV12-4	TGTGCCAGCATCCTCAAGGGGGGAGTTCAGTGGACTGGGGCCAACGTCCTGACTTTC	CASILKGGVQWTGANVLTF
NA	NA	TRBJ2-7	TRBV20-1	TGCAGTGCTTTACACAGGGATAGCTACGAGCAGTACTTC	CSALHRDSYEQYF
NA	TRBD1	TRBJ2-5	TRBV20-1	TGCAGTGCTAGACCGGGACAGGGGCGGGAGACCCAGTACTTC	CSARPGQGRETQYF
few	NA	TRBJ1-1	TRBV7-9	TGTGCCAGCAGCTTTGGACAGTTGAACACTGAAGCTTTCTTT	CASSFGQLNTEAFF
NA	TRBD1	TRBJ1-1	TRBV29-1	TGCAGCGTTAGGACAGGGGACAGTGAAGCTTTCTTT	CSVRTGDSEAFF
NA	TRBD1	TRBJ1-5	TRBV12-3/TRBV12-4	TGTGCCAGCAGTTTTACAGGGGGCAATCAGCCCCAGCATTTT	CASSFTGGNQPQHF
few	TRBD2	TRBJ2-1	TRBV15	TGTGCCACCAGTGGCGGGGGGGAGGGTACTGAGCAGTTCTTC	CATSGGGEGTEQFF
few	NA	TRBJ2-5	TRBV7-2	TGTGCCAGCAGCTTAGACGGGAGAGGCCAAGAGACCCAGTACTTC	CASSLDGRGQETQYF
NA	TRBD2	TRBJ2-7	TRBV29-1	TGCAGCGTTGAACTCCCGGGACTAGCTACTTCCTACGAGCAGTACTTC	CSVELPGLATSYEQYF
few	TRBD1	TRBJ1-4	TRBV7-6	TGTGCCAGCAGCGAGGTATTCGGGACAGATGAAAAACTGTTTTTT	CASSEVFGTDEKLFF
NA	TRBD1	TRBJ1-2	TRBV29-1	TGCAGCGTCAACAGGGGAAATGGCTACACCTTC	CSVNRGNGYTF
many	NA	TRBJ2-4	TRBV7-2	TGTGCCAGCAGCTTAAGGAAGGGGCAAGCCAAAAACATTCAGTACTTC	CASSLRKGQAKNIQYF
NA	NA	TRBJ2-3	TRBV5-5	TGTGCCAGCAGCTTGTGGGCAGGGAGGTCAGATACGCAGTATTTT	CASSLWAGRSDTQYF